The 23 T cell receptor beta chains below were found in one sample sequenced in a study of Ad26.COV2.S vaccination and SARS-CoV-2 variants. Specified treatment: around 19 received Ad26.COV2.S at low or high dose, single or two shots; 5 received placebo; per-sample allocation not given. Sampling happened 63 days after the first vaccine or placebo injection. Assay used: immunoSEQ multiplex PCR; TCRdb lists only in-frame clones, some missing. The sample carries about 250,000 clones, roughly 89% recorded once. The specimen comprised peripheral blood, sampled in a trial of Ad26.COV2.S vaccine versus placebo. The receptors shown here come from a person aged 18-60 years who received the Ad26.COV2.S COVID-19 vaccine or a placebo.

The chain has TRBV6-2 or TRBV6-3 and TRBJ2-4; D not resolved. Germline values: CDR1 MNHEY, CDR2 SVGEGT. V was pared by 4 bases and J by 2 bases, with 3 bases between. The CDR3 sequence is 12 residues long. For the CDR3, the DNA is TGTGCCAGCAGTTGGACCAAAAACATTCAGTACTTC. Protein: CASSWTKNIQYF.

The chain combines TRBV7-6 with TRBJ1-4; D remains ambiguous. Germline lookup yields CDR1 SGHVS and CDR2 FNYEAQ. The CDR3 sequence is 15 residues long. Trimming stripped 1 base from V and 4 bases from J, with 10 bases between. CDR3 nucleotides: TGTGCCAGCAGCTTAGGGGCGGCAAATAATGAAAAACTGTTTTTT. Its translation: CASSLGAANNEKLFF.

The gene calls are TRBV25-1 and TRBJ2-1, with D possibly being TRBD2 (7 bases). The V end lost 3 bases, the J end lost 5 bases, and 14 bases lay between the germline ends. CDR1 and CDR2 (germline): MGHDK, SYGVNS. The CDR3 covers 15 residues. The CDR3 DNA follows: TGTGCCAGCAGTGAGCCGAGGGGGGGACACAATGAGCAGTTCTTC. This encodes CASSEPRGGHNEQFF.

The chain recombines TRBV5-6 with TRBJ2-2; the D is unclear. Germline CDR1 SGHDT, CDR2 YYEEEE. V lost 1 base, J lost 6 bases, and 1 base lay in between. This CDR3 is built from 11 residues. For the CDR3, the DNA is TGTGCCAGCAGCTTGCCCGGGGAGCTGTTTTTT. This translates into CASSLPGELFF. The variable domain in full, with the rest retrieved from reference TRBV5-6 and TRBJ2-2, is DAGVTQSPTHLIKTRGQQVTLRCSPKSGHDTVSWYQQALGQGPQFIFQYYEEEERQRGNFPDRFSGHQFPNYSSELNVNALLLGDSALYLCASSLPGELFFGEGSRLTVL.

This chain uses TRBV11-2 with TRBJ1-3, with D unclear. Germline V gives CDR1 SGHAT, CDR2 FQNNGV. The CDR3 spans 16 residues. The V gene lost 3 bases and the J gene lost 1 base, with 13 bases spanning the gap. CDR3 loop: CASSFWAVNSGNTIYF. In DNA, the CDR3 is TGTGCCAGCAGCTTCTGGGCGGTAAATTCTGGAAACACCATATATTTT.

This chain connects TRBV10-3 to TRBJ1-2, with 11 nucleotides matching TRBD1. After removal of 4 bases from V and 3 bases from J, the junction contained 7 bases not matched to a gene. Germline V CDR1 and CDR2: ENHRY, SYGVKD. The CDR3 has 16 residues. The CDR3 sequence: CAISGTDRGRDYGYTF. CDR3 sequence (DNA): TGTGCCATCAGTGGGACGGACAGGGGGCGCGACTATGGCTACACCTTC.

The CDR3 DNA is TGTGCCAGCAGCCCCCGAGGGCGGGGGGAGCAGTTCTTC. It codes for CASSPRGRGEQFF. The chain links TRBV9 to TRBJ2-1, with 7 bases fitting TRBD2. The junction had 8 bases not matched to a gene; V was cut back by 4 bases and J by 10 bases. The V gene's germline CDR1 is SGDLS and CDR2 YYNGEE. The CDR3 length is 13 residues. The full variable domain, with the rest looked up from reference TRBV9 and TRBJ2-1, is DSGVTQTPKHLITATGQRVTLRCSPRSGDLSVYWYQQSLDQGLQFLIQYYNGEERAKGNILERFSAQQFPDLHSELNLSSLELGDSALYFCASSPRGRGEQFFGPGTRLTVL.

For the CDR3, the DNA is TGCGCCAGCAGCTTGGGGGCTCGGGACAGGAATGAAGCTTTCTTT. Protein sequence: CASSLGARDRNEAFF. The chain carries TRBV5-1 and TRBJ1-1; 8 bases map to TRBD1. V gave up 0 bases and J gave up 7 bases; unmatched junction bases: 8. Germline CDR1 SGHRS, CDR2 YFSETQ. CDR3 length: 15 amino acids.

This rearrangement joins TRBV4-2 to TRBJ2-3, with D possibly being TRBD2 (6 bases). This CDR3 is built from 14 residues. Germline CDR1 LGHNA, CDR2 YNFKEQ. V shed 3 bases and J shed 3 bases, with 10 bases lying between them. The CDR3 loop reads CASSHRLGTDTQYF. CDR3 in DNA: TGTGCCAGCAGCCACCGACTAGGAACAGATACGCAGTATTTT.

The chain has TRBV7-9 and TRBJ1-1; D perhaps matches TRBD1 (6 bases). The CDR3 extends over 14 amino acids. From germline, CDR1 is SEHNR and CDR2 FQNEAQ (reference sequence). V was clipped by 0 bases and J by 6 bases, with 11 bases between them. The CDR3 loop reads CASSLAPGQSEAFF. The CDR3 bases are TGTGCCAGCAGCTTAGCGCCTGGACAGTCTGAAGCTTTCTTT.

The chain carries TRBV30 and TRBJ1-4; D is ambiguous. With 0 bases removed from V and 8 bases from J, the gap between germline ends came to 4 bases. The germline gives CDR1 GTSNPN, CDR2 SVGIG (reference sequence). The CDR3 contains 11 residues. The CDR3 is CAWSVMEKLFF. CDR3 nucleotide sequence: TGTGCCTGGAGTGTGATGGAAAAACTGTTTTTT.

The chain has TRBV19 and TRBJ1-2, with 10 bases identical to TRBD1. After removal of 3 bases from V and 3 bases from J, the junction contained 4 bases not matched to a gene. From germline, CDR1 is LNHDA and CDR2 SQIVND (reference sequence). This CDR3 region has 15 residues. CDR3 coding DNA: TGTGCCAGTAGTATGACGACAGGGGGCTACTATGGCTACACCTTC. Its translation: CASSMTTGGYYGYTF.

The chain carries TRBV29-1 and TRBJ1-1; D is ambiguous. CDR1 and CDR2 (germline): SQVTM, ANQGSEA. The CDR3 runs to 15 residues. The V and J ends lost 1 base and 1 base respectively, with 13 bases between them. The CDR3 loop is CSVEGRTGWNTEAFF. CDR3 nucleotides: TGCAGCGTTGAAGGCCGAACGGGGTGGAACACTGAAGCTTTCTTT.

This sequence joins TRBV5-8 and TRBJ2-3, with 8 bases lining up with TRBD2. CDR3 length equals 17 residues. The V gene end was trimmed by 4 bases and the J gene end by 4 bases; junction bases not matched to a gene: 14. The germline gives CDR1 SGHTS, CDR2 YDEGEE. As DNA, the CDR3 is TGTGCCAGCAGCCCGGAAGGAATGAGCGGGAGTCCAGATACGCAGTATTTT. Translation: CASSPEGMSGSPDTQYF.

The rearrangement links TRBV4-1 to TRBJ1-3; unclear D gene. V lost 3 bases to trimming and J lost 4 bases, with 10 bases between them. From germline, CDR1 is MGHRA and CDR2 YSYEKL. The CDR3 totals 14 residues. The CDR3 nucleotides read TGCGCCAGCAGCCATCAATCTCCCGGAAACACCATATATTTT. Translation gives CASSHQSPGNTIYF.

This chain connects TRBV19 to TRBJ1-5; D gene unclear. This CDR3 region has 17 residues. Germline loops: CDR1 LNHDA, CDR2 SQIVND (reference sequence). Trimming cost V 2 bases and J 2 bases, with 16 bases left between them. CDR3 bases: TGTGCCAGTAGTATATCCTTTAGGGTATTGGGCAATCAGCCCCAGCATTTT. This encodes CASSISFRVLGNQPQHF.

The chain is built from TRBV7-3 and TRBJ2-3; the D is unclear. Germline V CDR1 and CDR2: SGHTA, FQGTGA. The CDR3 spans 15 residues. V was pared by 1 base and J by 0 bases, with 8 bases between. As DNA, the CDR3 is TGTGCCAGCAGCTTAATGCACTCTAGCACAGATACGCAGTATTTT. Its protein product is CASSLMHSSTDTQYF.

This clone appeared a single time. The V and J genes are TRBV5-6 and TRBJ2-5; unclear D gene. Looked up from germline, CDR1 is SGHDT and CDR2 is YYEEEE. This CDR3 is 13 amino acids long. Trimming took off 4 bases at V and 4 bases at J, with 11 bases between the two ends. The CDR3 loop is CASSRTGLETQYF. The CDR3 nucleotides read TGTGCCAGCAGCAGGACCGGTTTAGAGACCCAGTACTTC.

V and J are TRBV19 and TRBJ2-3; 11 bases are a match to TRBD2. The CDR3 consists of 15 residues. The V gene end was trimmed by 5 bases and the J gene end by 4 bases; junction bases not matched to a gene: 5. In germline, CDR1 is LNHDA, CDR2 SQIVND (reference sequence). CDR3 amino acids: CASSPTSGRADTQYF. The CDR3 DNA reads TGTGCCAGTAGTCCTACTAGCGGGAGAGCAGATACGCAGTATTTT. The whole variable domain, filled in from reference TRBV19 and TRBJ2-3, reads DGGITQSPKYLFRKEGQNVTLSCEQNLNHDAMYWYRQDPGQGLRLIYYSQIVNDFQKGDIAEGYSVSREKKESFPLTVTSAQKNPTAFYLCASSPTSGRADTQYFGPGTRLTVL.

The rearrangement links TRBV9 to TRBJ2-3; D is perhaps TRBD2 (6 bases). Per germline, CDR1 SGDLS and CDR2 YYNGEE. CDR3 length: 15 residues. Trimming left V 4 bases short and J 2 bases short, with 14 bases between. The CDR3 here is CASSPHSGPTDTQYF. CDR3 nucleotide sequence: TGTGCCAGCAGCCCCCATAGCGGCCCCACAGATACGCAGTATTTT. Supplemented by reference TRBV9 and TRBJ2-3, the full variable domain reads DSGVTQTPKHLITATGQRVTLRCSPRSGDLSVYWYQQSLDQGLQFLIQYYNGEERAKGNILERFSAQQFPDLHSELNLSSLELGDSALYFCASSPHSGPTDTQYFGPGTRLTVL.

This sequence joins TRBV4-1 and TRBJ1-1, with D tentatively TRBD1 (5 bases). Germline values: CDR1 MGHRA, CDR2 YSYEKL. V was clipped by 5 bases and J by 6 bases, with 16 bases between them. This CDR3 comprises 14 residues. In DNA, the CDR3 is TGCGCCAGCAGCAAAACAGGACTTGAAGCTGAAGCTTTCTTT. It yields the protein CASSKTGLEAEAFF.

The chain links TRBV27 to TRBJ1-4; D perhaps matches TRBD1 (6 bases). V dropped 8 bases and J dropped 7 bases, with 20 bases sitting between them. The CDR3 spans 15 residues. Per the germline V gene, CDR1 is MNHEY and CDR2 is SMNVEV (reference sequence). The CDR3 region is CASGQIRGEGEKLFF. CDR3 nucleotides: TGTGCCAGCGGTCAAATCAGGGGAGAGGGTGAAAAACTGTTTTTT.

The CDR3, as DNA: TGCACCAGCAGCAGCCGACTAGCGGACGTCGCCGGCAATGAGCAGTTCTTC. Translating gives CTSSSRLADVAGNEQFF. The rearrangement links TRBV1 to TRBJ2-1; whether TRBD2, the table's D call, matches the DNA was not checked. TRBV1 is marked as a pseudogene. CDR3 size: 17 residues.